This T cell receptor (beta chain) derives from a study of T cell responses to AZD1222 COVID-19 vaccine (dated by TCRdb to about 2021). For context, the study as a whole: TCR sequencing was performed for roughly 250 trial participants, of whom some 200 were given two doses of AZD1222 and approximately 25 were given two doses of MenACWY control vaccine. Trial participants were enrolled into age subgroups of 18-55, 56-69 and 70-plus years, which contained 148, 28 and 57 TCR-sequenced participants, respectively.

The CDR3 regions of human TCRbeta chains were subjected to immunosequencing. The original methods were these. TCRs in the repertoires were matched against a reference library of SARS-CoV-2-specific TCRs that had been generated with the MIRA antigen-specificity platform. Breadth was defined as the fraction of unique TCRs that were SARS-CoV-2-associated, and depth was defined as the fraction of total T cells that were SARS-CoV-2-associated. Using the MIRA data, each spike-specific TCR was mapped to the spike region that the TCR reacts to and placed in a CD4 or CD8 class. Log10-transformed breadth and depth values were compared by one-way ANOVA with Sidak's multiple comparisons tests. Here the immuneACCESS table is served through TCRdb, limited to in-frame sequences with V and J called. Missing clones are a known gap in these copies; in checked studies unresolved V genes cover under half, and the rest lacks a known reason. Clone size and V and J calls were adopted from that table, with D and trimming inferred from the DNA. This sample is represented by tens of thousands of clones; over 75% of them were singletons. The ten largest account for around 3.6% of the sample.

The germline V gene (reference sequence) supplies CDR1 LNHDA and CDR2 SQIVND. V is pruned by 5 bases and J by 2 bases, leaving 10 bases of the junction without a gene match. Reading from cysteine to phenylalanine, the CDR3 counts 16 amino acids. Only the CDR3 region is kept as DNA, spanning 48 bases read in frame from base 1. As for this clone: It has no known antigen specificity. The input lacks base qualities; no much larger clone sits a single base away.

According to the study, the label for this sample's time point signals: about 28 days (+/-7) after the second vaccine dose. AZD1222 recipients with second doses at about 4 weeks or about 12 weeks were pooled, because spike-specific TCR depth and breadth did not differ between schedules. Vaccinee samples came from UK trials COV001 and COV002, including a single-blind randomized controlled phase 2/3 trial of AZD1222 (ChAdOx1 nCoV-19) in healthy adults. For TCRbeta chain sequencing, PBMC samples from trial participants were taken at day 0 and at day 28 after the second dose. Results and caveats for the whole study, not just this receptor: Participants were mostly white British, with more females than males. The authors suggested clonal diversity may have been underestimated. Spike-specific TCR breadth and depth rose significantly after two AZD1222 doses compared with day 0 and with MenACWY recipients. Conclusions about previously exposed vaccinees are limited, since just a handful of AZD1222 recipients were seropositive for SARS-CoV-2 at baseline. Epitopes outside the regions mutated in the B.1.351 and B.1.1.7 variants were reportedly recognized by nearly half of the unique spike-specific TCRs. In the small 56-69-year group, the increase in depth fell short of significance, most likely because of low power. Because no samples from the day 14 peak response were available, repertoires could be characterized only after the peak T cell response. The vaccine-associated CD4 TCRs covered the entire spike protein, and the dominant responses fell in regions 160-218 and 743-854.

The source of this sequence is an adult who received the AZD1222 COVID-19 vaccine. The rearrangement joined TRBV19 to TRBJ2-3; 7 of the junction bases match TRBD2. This material consisted of peripheral blood, taken 28 days after the second AZD1222 dose. The DNA sequence is TGTGCCAGTAGTCCTGCGGCTAGCGGCCACACAGATACGCAGTATTTT. Its protein is CASSPAASGHTDTQYF.